Following are 17 T cell receptor beta chains from one sample sequenced in a study of CD8 T cells in Susac syndrome. RNA totalling about 0.45 to 1 ug underwent reverse transcription with random hexamers. TCRdb re-derived calls from the immunoSEQ multiplex PCR reads in MiXCR, one entry per CDR3 protein. The sample lists some 150,000 distinct CDR3 sequences; 94% were seen once. The sequencing input was CD8+ T cells from PBMCs. The receptor set was obtained from a human donor with multiple sclerosis.

The J gene is TRBJ2-5, the V gene TRBV7-3, with D possibly TRBD2 on 5 matching bases. Germline CDR1 is SGHTA and CDR2 is FQGTGA. The CDR3 contains 11 residues. Trimming pared 4 bases from V and 5 bases from J, leaving 5 bases between. CDR3 residues: CASSWRETQYF. The CDR3 nucleotides are TGTGCCAGCAGCTGGAGGGAGACCCAGTACTTC.

The chain is built from TRBV5-1 and TRBJ2-5, with a tentative D call TRBD2 (5 bases). The CDR3 is made up of 16 amino acids. Germline values: CDR1 SGHRS, CDR2 YFSETQ. V was pared by 1 base and J by 1 base, with 14 bases between. The CDR3 coding sequence is TGCGCCAGCAGCTTGCGGTCCGCGGGTTCCCAAGAGACCCAGTACTTC. Translating it yields CASSLRSAGSQETQYF.

This chain joins TRBV2 and TRBJ2-4, with 9 bases aligning to TRBD1. There are 12 residues in the CDR3. Germline loops: CDR1 SNHLY, CDR2 FYNNEI. The J segment lost 6 bases and the V segment lost 6 bases, leaving 0 bases of the junction unmatched. The CDR3 spells CASRTGGNIQYF. The CDR3 DNA reads TGTGCCAGCAGGACAGGGGGAAACATTCAGTACTTC.

This clonotype was recorded once. V is TRBV15 and J is TRBJ1-4; the D is unclear. Per the germline V gene, CDR1 is LNHNV and CDR2 is YYDKDF (reference sequence). The V gene lost 0 bases and the J gene lost 5 bases, with 7 bases spanning the gap. The CDR3 has 14 amino acids. CDR3 residues: CATSRDRGNEKLFF. For the CDR3, the DNA is TGTGCCACCAGCAGAGATCGAGGAAATGAAAAACTGTTTTTT. Full variable domain (remainder filled in from reference TRBV15 and TRBJ1-4): DAMVIQNPRYQVTQFGKPVTLSCSQTLNHNVMYWYQQKSSQAPKLLFHYYDKDFNNEADTPDNFQSRRPNTSFCFLDIRSPGLGDTAMYLCATSRDRGNEKLFFGSGTQLSVL.

The rearrangement joins TRBV28 to TRBJ1-6; no clear D gene. Germline CDR1 is MDHEN and CDR2 is SYDVKM. V dropped 8 bases and J dropped 0 bases, with 14 bases sitting between them. This CDR3 spans 16 amino acids. This CDR3 is CASRREGSSYNSPLHF. DNA of the CDR3: TGTGCCAGCCGGAGGGAAGGGAGCTCCTATAATTCACCCCTCCACTTT.

The rearrangement uses TRBV29-1 and TRBJ2-1, with 8 nucleotides matching TRBD1. The trim removed 2 bases at V and 8 bases at J, leaving 17 bases unmatched. Germline CDR1 SQVTM, CDR2 ANQGSEA. The CDR3 extends over 17 amino acids. This CDR3 is CSVEPSGGAGVRDEQFF. The CDR3 DNA follows: TGCAGCGTTGAACCCTCAGGGGGCGCCGGTGTCAGGGATGAGCAGTTCTTC.

The chain uses TRBV29-1 and TRBJ1-4; 9 bases fit TRBD1. The CDR3 contains 12 residues. Germline lookup yields CDR1 SQVTM and CDR2 ANQGSEA. V lost 7 bases and J lost 15; bases outside the gene matches: 12. CDR3 region: CSAGTGRDEMFF. The CDR3 coding sequence is TGCAGCGCAGGGACAGGGCGGGATGAAATGTTTTTT.

This chain connects TRBV5-4 to TRBJ2-1; 9 bases are shared with TRBD1. This CDR3 comprises 14 residues. Germline V gene data show CDR1 as SGHNT and CDR2 as YYREEE (reference sequence). The ends lost 4 bases at V and 9 bases at J; junction bases unmatched: 8. This chain's CDR3 is CASSGDRVFGEQFF. The CDR3 DNA reads as TGTGCCAGCAGCGGGGACAGGGTATTTGGTGAGCAGTTCTTC.

V and J are TRBV20-1 and TRBJ2-3; 10 bases map to TRBD2. Trimming removed 0 bases from V and 4 bases from J; junction bases left unmatched: 7. CDR3 size: 16 residues. In germline, CDR1 is DFQATT, CDR2 SNEGSKA (reference sequence). The CDR3 reads CSARELAGGPSDTQYF. The CDR3, as DNA: TGCAGTGCTAGAGAGTTAGCGGGGGGCCCGTCAGATACGCAGTATTTT.

This chain connects TRBV9 to TRBJ2-1; TRBD2 is a possible D gene (5 bases). CDR3 size: 15 residues. The germline gives CDR1 SGDLS, CDR2 YYNGEE. V lost 0 bases and J 10 bases, leaving 17 bases between the germline ends. The CDR3, as DNA: TGTGCCAGCAGCGTAGGAGGGTACTTTGGGGAGGAGCAGTTCTTC. Protein sequence: CASSVGGYFGEEQFF.

The chain employs TRBV12-3 or TRBV12-4 and TRBJ1-6; TRBD1 agrees at 9 bases. There are 16 residues in the CDR3. V lost 5 bases and J lost 7; bases outside the gene matches: 9. CDR3 region: CASSPSGTGKNSPLHF. DNA of the CDR3: TGTGCCAGCAGTCCATCAGGGACAGGGAAGAATTCACCCCTCCACTTT.

The rearrangement uses TRBV15 and TRBJ2-3, with 7 bases lining up with TRBD2. Per the germline V gene, CDR1 is LNHNV and CDR2 is YYDKDF (reference sequence). This CDR3 is 15 amino acids long. Germline trimming cut 0 bases from V and 6 bases from J; bases unmatched to any gene: 6. CDR3 region: CATSRDSGGGDTQYF. The CDR3 DNA follows: TGTGCCACCAGCAGAGATTCGGGGGGTGGCGATACGCAGTATTTT. The variable domain in full, with the rest retrieved from reference TRBV15 and TRBJ2-3, is DAMVIQNPRYQVTQFGKPVTLSCSQTLNHNVMYWYQQKSSQAPKLLFHYYDKDFNNEADTPDNFQSRRPNTSFCFLDIRSPGLGDTAMYLCATSRDSGGGDTQYFGPGTRLTVL.

The sample holds one count of this clonotype. The chain recombines TRBV19 with TRBJ1-2, with a tentative D call TRBD1 (6 bases). Trimming removed 0 bases from V and 6 bases from J, with 14 bases in between. The germline CDR1 and CDR2 sequences are LNHDA and SQIVND (reference sequence). There are 15 residues in the CDR3. As DNA, the CDR3 is TGTGCCAGTAGTATAGATCTTTCACAGGGTGATGGCTACACCTTC. The encoded protein is CASSIDLSQGDGYTF.

The genes are TRBV5-6 and TRBJ2-1, with TRBD1 identical over 7 bases. J lost 9 bases, V lost 5 bases, and 5 bases had no gene match. The germline V gene has CDR1 SGHDT and CDR2 YYEEEE. The CDR3 has 12 amino acids. The CDR3 reads CASREGASEQFF. CDR3 DNA sequence: TGTGCCAGCAGAGAGGGGGCGAGTGAGCAGTTCTTC.

The chain employs TRBV6-5 and TRBJ2-1; D might be TRBD1 (5 bases). This CDR3 region has 12 residues. Trimming took 2 bases from V and 6 from J, leaving 5 bases between them. CDR1 and CDR2 (germline): MNHEY, SVGAGI. The CDR3, as DNA: TGTGCCAGCAGTTACGGGGCCAATGAGCAGTTCTTC. Protein: CASSYGANEQFF.

V gene TRBV27 combines with J gene TRBJ1-2; D gene uncertain. The CDR3 totals 13 residues. Germline V CDR1 and CDR2: MNHEY, SMNVEV (reference sequence). The V gene lost 4 bases and the J gene lost 7 bases, with 13 bases spanning the gap. The CDR3 spells CASSYGSRSGYTF. As DNA, the CDR3 is TGTGCCAGCAGTTATGGCAGCCGATCTGGCTACACCTTC.

The chain has TRBV15 and TRBJ2-4; perhaps D is TRBD1 or TRBD2 (6 bases each). V was trimmed by 0 bases and J by 6 bases, leaving 12 bases between them. Germline-derived CDR1 and CDR2 are LNHNV and YYDKDF (reference sequence). This CDR3 comprises 15 residues. DNA for the CDR3: TGTGCCACCAGCAGAGATTACGGAGGGGGAAACATTCAGTACTTC. Residues: CATSRDYGGGNIQYF.